Shown below are 19 T cell receptor beta chains from a single sample sequenced in a study of T-cell reconstitution after alpha-beta-depleted transplantation in children (dated by TCRdb to about 2016). The library came from PCR. The sequencer listed for this sample is Illumina HiSeq 2500. To normalize quantification of the TCRbeta repertoire, the TCR libraries were built with molecular barcoding that relied on unique molecular identifiers. TCRdb took the public reads, trimmed them with fastp at Q25, ran MiXCR for clone calling and kept in-frame beta chains. Duplicate CDR3 protein sequences are folded into a single record with the most common DNA and genes. The sample table contains about 350,000 distinct CDR3 sequences; only one count was recorded for roughly 13% of them. The top ten constitute about 3.9% of the sample. The source was PBMCs, collected from the stem cell graft. Receptor source: a human donor who donated a stem cell graft to a child with Fanconi anemia.

This chain links TRBV10-3 with TRBJ1-1; TRBD1 agrees at 8 bases. There are 13 residues in the CDR3. Germline V lookup: CDR1 ENHRY, CDR2 SYGVKD. J was trimmed by 1 base and V by 9 bases; bases with no gene match: 4. The CDR3 region is CAMRGQENTEAFF. Written as DNA, the CDR3 is TGTGCCATGAGGGGACAGGAGAACACTGAAGCTTTCTTT.

The V gene is TRBV4-3, the J gene TRBJ1-1, with unresolved D. V gave up 3 bases and J gave up 11 bases, with 16 bases separating them. Germline CDR1 reads LGHNA; CDR2 reads YSLEER. This CDR3 contains 13 residues. The CDR3 sequence is CASSHPADRRAFF. CDR3 nucleotide sequence: TGCGCCAGCAGCCATCCCGCAGACCGGAGGGCTTTCTTT.

This clonotype was counted at least ten times. The J gene is TRBJ1-2, the V gene TRBV5-1, with no clear D. This CDR3 has 14 residues. The germline gives CDR1 SGHRS, CDR2 YFSETQ. V was cut by 0 bases and J by 7 bases, with 13 bases left in between. CDR3 sequence: CASSLAPTDSGYTF. In DNA form, the CDR3 reads TGCGCCAGCAGCTTGGCTCCCACTGACTCTGGCTACACCTTC.

J is TRBJ1-6 and V is TRBV4-3; the match to TRBD1 covers 9 bases. The CDR3 has 17 residues. Germline-derived CDR1 and CDR2 are LGHNA and YSLEER. V dropped 3 bases and J dropped 9; count of bases not matched to a gene: 12. CDR3 amino acids: CASSHGYRGPSGSPLHF. CDR3 coding DNA: TGCGCCAGCAGCCATGGATACAGGGGGCCCTCCGGTTCACCCCTCCACTTT.

This clonotype has a handful of counts. The chain combines TRBV7-8 with TRBJ1-6; 7 nucleotides match TRBD1. V gave up 10 bases and J gave up 3 bases; unmatched junction bases: 6. The CDR3 contains 14 residues. Germline V gene sequence: CDR1 SGHVS, CDR2 FQNEAQ. The CDR3 is CATTTGNYNSPLHF. CDR3 sequence (DNA): TGTGCCACCACGACAGGGAACTATAATTCACCCCTCCACTTT.

This clonotype was seen ten or more times. The J gene is TRBJ2-1, the V gene TRBV3-1; D is undetermined. The CDR3 is 11 amino acids. V lost 2 bases and J lost 12, with 8 bases in between. Germline lookup yields CDR1 LGHDT and CDR2 YNNKEL (reference sequence). The CDR3 coding sequence is TGTGCCAGCAGCCAACGGGCAGGGCAGTTCTTC. Its protein is CASSQRAGQFF.

In this sample, this clonotype turned up a few times. The chain employs TRBV29-1 and TRBJ2-5; D is unclear. Between the trimmed V and J ends, which lost 7 bases and 4 bases, there was a span of 10 bases. The CDR3 consists of 11 residues. In germline, CDR1 is SQVTM, CDR2 ANQGSEA. In DNA, the CDR3 is TGCAGCGCGGTCCGGAGAGAGACCCAGTACTTC. Protein sequence: CSAVRRETQYF.

In this sample, this clonotype turned up many times. The chain couples TRBV6-6 to TRBJ1-3, with D unclear. V lost 0 bases to trimming and J lost 8 bases, with 8 bases between them. The germline gives CDR1 MNHNY, CDR2 SVGAGI (reference sequence). The CDR3 is made up of 13 amino acids. The CDR3 DNA reads TGTGCCAGCAGTTACTCGAAGGAATACACCATATATTTT. Its translation is CASSYSKEYTIYF.

The gene calls are TRBV5-1 and TRBJ1-1; the D is unclear. The CDR3 is 14 residues long. The V end lost 6 bases, the J end lost 0 bases, and 12 bases lay between the germline ends. Germline CDR1 reads SGHRS; CDR2 reads YFSETQ. CDR3 DNA: TGCGCCAGCAAGGAGCAGGCCCTGAACACTGAAGCTTTCTTT. This codes for CASKEQALNTEAFF.

Worth noting for this clonotype: The junction and the germline gene differ at one end; a read error may be behind it. J is TRBJ2-5 and V is TRBV12-3 or TRBV12-4, with D tentatively TRBD2 (6 bases). The CDR3 sequence is 14 residues long. CDR3 bases: TGTACCAGCAGTTTATCCCCCGGGACTCCCGGCCCGTACTTC. Its translation: CTSSLSPGTPGPYF.

The J gene is TRBJ2-2, the V gene TRBV10-2, with 9 bases that match TRBD1. Trimming at V came to 8 bases and at J to 2 bases, leaving 3 bases not matched to a gene. CDR3 size: 14 residues. Germline V gene data show CDR1 as WSHSY and CDR2 as SAAADI. The DNA of the CDR3 is TGCGCCAGCGCAACAGGGGGCAACACCGGGGAGCTGTTTTTT. Its protein product is CASATGGNTGELFF.

V is TRBV4-3 and J is TRBJ2-3; D tentatively reads TRBD1 or TRBD2 (5 bases each). Trimming left V 0 bases short and J 4 bases short, with 14 bases between. The CDR3 covers 16 residues. The germline CDR1 and CDR2 sequences are LGHNA and YSLEER. CDR3 protein: CASSQDRGNGADTQYF. The CDR3 coding sequence is TGCGCCAGCAGCCAAGATAGGGGCAACGGGGCAGATACGCAGTATTTT.

This clonotype has at least ten counts. The chain recombines TRBV27 with TRBJ1-1; D may be TRBD1 (6 bases). Germline CDR1 and CDR2: MNHEY and SMNVEV (reference sequence). Trimming took 2 bases from V and 3 from J, leaving 13 bases between them. The CDR3 contains 15 residues. CDR3 in DNA: TGTGCCAGCAGTTTACAGTCGGGGGCGGACACTGAAGCTTTCTTT. As protein: CASSLQSGADTEAFF.

This clonotype was recorded many times. The chain recombines TRBV20-1 with TRBJ2-5; D gene uncertain. The V end was cut by 3 bases, the J end by 2 bases, with 10 bases between. The CDR3 is 13 residues long. From germline, CDR1 is DFQATT and CDR2 SNEGSKA (reference sequence). The CDR3 loop reads CSASAVAQETQYF. The CDR3 DNA is TGCAGTGCTAGTGCGGTGGCTCAAGAGACCCAGTACTTC.

There are a few counts of this clonotype. V is TRBV7-6 and J is TRBJ1-1; TRBD1 agrees at 7 bases. Germline V lookup: CDR1 SGHVS, CDR2 FNYEAQ. The trim removed 6 bases at V and 3 bases at J, leaving 4 bases unmatched. This CDR3 has 13 residues. CDR3 coding DNA: TGTGCCAGCAGTTCGGGACAGTACACTGAAGCTTTCTTT. Amino acid sequence: CASSSGQYTEAFF. Filled out from reference TRBV7-6 and TRBJ1-1, the complete variable domain reads GAGVSQSPRYKVTKRGQDVALRCDPISGHVSLYWYRQALGQGPEFLTYFNYEAQQDKSGLPNDRFSAERPEGSISTLTIQRTEQRDSAMYRCASSSGQYTEAFFGQGTRLTVV.

The chain couples TRBV12-3 or TRBV12-4 to TRBJ2-1, with D possibly being TRBD2 (6 bases). The ends were cut back, 7 bases at V and 9 bases at J, with 22 bases in the middle. This CDR3 contains 15 residues. CDR3 sequence reads: CASTPGTSLLGEQFF. The CDR3 DNA follows: TGTGCCAGCACCCCCGGGACTTCTCTTCTGGGTGAGCAGTTCTTC.

This clonotype was seen at least ten times. The chain links TRBV20-1 to TRBJ2-5; D is ambiguous. The germline gives CDR1 DFQATT, CDR2 SNEGSKA (reference sequence). The CDR3 is 11 residues long. The germline V and J ends were trimmed by 0 bases and 3 bases, with 2 bases remaining between them. DNA of the CDR3: TGCAGTGCTAGAGAGGAAGAGACCCAGTACTTC. It is translated as CSAREEETQYF.

V and J are TRBV10-3 and TRBJ1-1; no clear D gene. Per the germline V gene, CDR1 is ENHRY and CDR2 is SYGVKD. This CDR3 spans 13 amino acids. Trimming left V 6 bases short and J 3 bases short, with 11 bases between. The CDR3: CAISDLRDTEAFF. The CDR3 coding sequence is TGTGCCATCAGCGACCTTCGCGACACTGAAGCTTTCTTT.

The table lists this clonotype with many counts. This rearrangement joins TRBV12-3 or TRBV12-4 to TRBJ1-1; TRBD1 might be the D (5 bases). With 5 bases removed from V and 0 bases from J, the gap between germline ends came to 16 bases. The CDR3 has 16 amino acids. As DNA, the CDR3 is TGTGCCAGCAGTGGCGGGGGGGTCCTCATGAACACTGAAGCTTTCTTT. This codes for CASSGGGVLMNTEAFF.